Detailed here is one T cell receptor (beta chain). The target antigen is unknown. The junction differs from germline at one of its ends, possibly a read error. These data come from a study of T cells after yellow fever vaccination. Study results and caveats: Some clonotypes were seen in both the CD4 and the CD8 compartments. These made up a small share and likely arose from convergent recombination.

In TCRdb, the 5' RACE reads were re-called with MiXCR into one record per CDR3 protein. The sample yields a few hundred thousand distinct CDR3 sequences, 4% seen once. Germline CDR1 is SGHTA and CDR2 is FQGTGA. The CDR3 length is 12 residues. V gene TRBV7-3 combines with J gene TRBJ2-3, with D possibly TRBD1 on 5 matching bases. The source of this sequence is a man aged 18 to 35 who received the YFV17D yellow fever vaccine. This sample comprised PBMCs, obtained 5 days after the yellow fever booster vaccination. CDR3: CASSQGEDTKYF. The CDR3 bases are TGTGCCAGCAGCCAAGGGGAAGATACGAAGTATTTT.